The present TCR beta chain was sequenced within a study of identical twins. As to this clonotype: The antigen is unknown.

V gave up 5 bases and J gave up 1 base; unmatched junction bases: 6. CDR1 and CDR2 (germline): SGHTA, FQGNSA. CDR3 length: 15 amino acids. The cDNA had a unique molecular identifier and a template-switch universal primer site. Each CDR3 protein is one row after TCRdb ran MiXCR on the 5' RACE reads. The table has around 490,000 distinct CDR3 sequences, approximately 14% seen once. Study-wide results and limits: Within beta out-of-frame sequences, the excess sharing observed between twins was weaker. Researchers reported excess low generation probability among twin-shared out-of-frame alpha sequences. Models underpredicted monozygotic twin sharing of out-of-frame TCR alpha.

These same records also appear under a second study, on yellow fever vaccine responses in identical twins.

The sequencing input was CD4+ T cells sorted from blood. This clonotype was obtained from a woman younger than 35 in good health. The V call is TRBV7-2, the J call TRBJ1-2, with 8 bases matching TRBD1. The DNA for the CDR3 is TGTGCCAGCAGCCCCGGGACAGGAAGTAACTATGGCTACACCTTC. Amino acid sequence: CASSPGTGSNYGYTF. The variable domain in full, with the rest retrieved from reference TRBV7-2 and TRBJ1-2, is GAGVSQSPSNKVTEKGKDVELRCDPISGHTALYWYRQSLGQGLEFLIYFQGNSAPDKSGLPSDRFSAERTGGSVSTLTIQRTQQEDSAVYLCASSPGTGSNYGYTFGSGTRLTVV.